This T cell receptor beta chain emerged from a study of blood T cells in healthy people across ages. The ends were cut back, 5 bases at V and 8 bases at J, with 22 bases in the middle. This CDR3 comprises 16 residues. The second PCR ran about 6 to 12 cycles with a sample-barcoded 5' primer and J-beta primers. One entry per CDR3 protein, called by TCRdb with MiXCR from the 5' RACE reads. The sample has 800,000 or so distinct CDR3 sequences, 20% to 25% seen once; the top ten hold roughly 3.5%. This clonotype was observed a few times. The same sample was also studied in work on T cells of mothers and their children. That investigation notes: Unrelated pairs and related pairs have their TCR recombination output shaped similarly by thymic selection.

The clonotype originates from a boy aged 5-17 years in good health. The sequencing input was blood. The rearrangement uses TRBV12-3 or TRBV12-4 and TRBJ1-5; no clear D gene. CDR3 loop: CASSPNLEGPYEPQHF. The CDR3 region has the DNA TGTGCCAGCAGTCCCAATCTTGAGGGCCCTTATGAGCCCCAGCATTTT.